This T cell receptor beta chain was captured in a study of CD8+CD57+ T cells in acquired aplastic anemia. Study information: DNA per sorted CD4+ or CD8+ sample ranged roughly 0.19 to 30 ug, averaging approximately 3.1 ug. CD4+ cell libraries from healthy donors averaged approximately 10 million reads.

General observations from the study: Patients did not significantly differ from controls in CD8+ Simpson's diversity. The study identified roughly 29 CD8+ CDR3 sequences shared by patients and controls.

To note about this clonotype: Its antigen is not identified.

Trimming removed 8 bases at V and 6 bases at J, with 14 bases between. Germline loops: CDR1 SEHNR, CDR2 FQNEAQ (reference sequence). The CDR3 totals 12 residues. For CDR3 and TCR beta VDJ profiling, genomic DNA was the template used. TCRdb processed the reads anew with MiXCR; each CDR3 protein has one entry. The sample has around 190,000 distinct CDR3 sequences; 61% are singletons. The clonotype originates from a human donor in good health. The sample was sorted CD4+, CD8+, or CD8+CD57+ T cells (not recorded which) from PBMCs. The chain has TRBV7-9 and TRBJ2-7, with D unclear. The CDR3, as DNA: TGTGCCAGCGTATGGGATACGGGCGAGCAGTACTTC. This translates into CASVWDTGEQYF.